This T cell receptor (beta chain) was observed in a study of CD8+ T cells in alopecia areata. As for the study in general: Those treated were given oral tofacitinib at 5 to 10 mg twice daily.

PBMCs served as the source from which CD4+ and CD8+ T cells were sorted. Study results and caveats: Lesional scalp, notably in alopecia totalis/universalis, had clonality above that of normal scalp.

RNA was extracted and reverse transcribed into cDNA as the sequencing template. The method was immunoSEQ multiplex PCR; TCRdb's version includes in-frame clones alone and lacks a portion of them. In the table there are some 120,000 clones, 45% to 65% of which are singletons. The CDR3 has 15 residues. CDR1 is SGHRS, CDR2 YFSETQ, per germline. The ends were cut back, 4 bases at V and 2 bases at J, with 14 bases in the middle. With regard to this clone: Its antigen is undetermined.

The sequence came from a human donor with alopecia areata. This chain uses TRBV5-1 with TRBJ2-3; D possibly corresponds to TRBD2 (5 bases). The sample in question was CD4+ T cells sorted from blood, obtained at week 0. As DNA, the CDR3 is TGCGCCAGCAGCCCCCACCCGGGGATCACAGATACGCAGTATTTT. It yields the protein CASSPHPGITDTQYF.